Each of the 29 T cell receptor beta chains below was sequenced from the same sample in a study of T cells in Graves' hyperthyroidism and ophthalmopathy. Amplification of TCR beta CDR3 regions was performed using RNA transcripts as template. With the HTBI primer set, the TCR CDR3 went through a first round of RT-PCR. TCRdb analysed the multiplex PCR reads with MiXCR anew, one entry per CDR3 protein. There are some 740,000 distinct CDR3 sequences in the sample; 12% to 15% occur only once, and roughly a tenth lies in the top ten. Sequencing input: blood. The receptors were gathered from a young woman with Graves' hyperthyroidism.

This chain connects TRBV15 to TRBJ2-7; 11 nucleotides agree with TRBD1. CDR1 is LNHNV, CDR2 YYDKDF, per germline (reference sequence). CDR3 length equals 13 residues. Trimming removed 6 bases from V and 6 bases from J; junction bases left unmatched: 4. The CDR3 sequence: CATSKGTGGEQYF. In DNA, the CDR3 is TGTGCCACCAGTAAGGGGACAGGGGGCGAGCAGTACTTC. The full variable domain, in which reference TRBV15 and TRBJ2-7 provide the parts outside the CDR3, is DAMVIQNPRYQVTQFGKPVTLSCSQTLNHNVMYWYQQKSSQAPKLLFHYYDKDFNNEADTPDNFQSRRPNTSFCFLDIRSPGLGDTAMYLCATSKGTGGEQYFGPGTRLTVT.

Many counts were recorded for this clonotype. The CDR3: CASSPRELMYEQYF. The CDR3 DNA reads as TGTGCCAGCTCACCACGTGAACTAATGTACGAGCAGTACTTC. This chain joins TRBV18 and TRBJ2-7; D unclear. This CDR3 comprises 14 residues. Per germline, CDR1 KGHSH and CDR2 LQKENI. V was clipped by 1 base and J by 4 bases, with 11 bases between them.

This clonotype was seen a handful of times. The chain uses TRBV20-1 and TRBJ1-4; D is unclear. The CDR3 has 13 amino acids. Trimming removed 5 bases from V and 0 bases from J, with 7 bases in between. Germline assignment: CDR1 DFQATT and CDR2 SNEGSKA (reference sequence). For the CDR3, the DNA is TGCAGTGCTCTCGACTCAACTAATGAAAAACTGTTTTTT. Amino acids: CSALDSTNEKLFF.

V and J are TRBV28 and TRBJ2-4; 9 bases are shared with TRBD1. The CDR3 sequence is 17 residues long. Germline CDR1 reads MDHEN; CDR2 reads SYDVKM. V was clipped by 5 bases and J by 3 bases; unmatched bases: 11. DNA for the CDR3: TGTGCCAGCAGTCCACACATATGGGGACAGGGCAAAAACATTCAGTACTTC. Translated, it gives CASSPHIWGQGKNIQYF.

This clonotype appeared many times. The CDR3 region has the DNA TGTGCCTGGGGATTACAGGGGAACACTGAAGCTTTCTTT. It yields the protein CAWGLQGNTEAFF. The chain combines TRBV30 with TRBJ1-1; D might be TRBD1 (6 bases). The germline V gene has CDR1 GTSNPN and CDR2 SVGIG (reference sequence). This CDR3 comprises 13 residues. Trimming shortened V by 5 bases and J by 1 base, and 11 bases separated the two germline ends.

The rearrangement uses TRBV6-2 or TRBV6-3 and TRBJ2-7, with TRBD1 matching 9 bases. V lost 2 bases to trimming and J lost 2 bases; unmatched junction nucleotides: 4. The CDR3 has 15 amino acids. Germline-derived CDR1 and CDR2 are MNHEY and SVGEGT. DNA for the CDR3: TGTGCCAGCAGTTACGACAGGGGGGTCACCTACGAGCAGTACTTC. Translating gives CASSYDRGVTYEQYF.

The sample holds a few counts of this clonotype. This chain links TRBV25-1 with TRBJ2-6, with no clear D. Germline CDR1 is MGHDK and CDR2 is SYGVNS. The CDR3 has 15 amino acids. Trimming took off 7 bases at V and 4 bases at J, with 14 bases between the two ends. The CDR3 region has the DNA TGTGCCAGCACCACCTCCCGCCGGGGGGCCAACGTCCTGACTTTC. It yields the protein CASTTSRRGANVLTF. The full variable domain, in which reference TRBV25-1 and TRBJ2-6 provide the parts outside the CDR3, is EADIYQTPRYLVIGTGKKITLECSQTMGHDKMYWYQQDPGMELHLIHYSYGVNSTEKGDLSSESTVSRIRTEHFPLTLESARPSHTSQYLCASTTSRRGANVLTFGAGSRLTVL.

The table lists this clonotype with many counts. The V gene is TRBV7-9, the J gene TRBJ2-7; 9 nucleotides align to TRBD2. This CDR3 contains 15 residues. Unmatched junction bases numbered 8, after V lost 4 bases and J lost 4 bases. The V gene's germline CDR1 is SEHNR and CDR2 FQNEAQ (reference sequence). CDR3 nucleotides: TGTGCCAGCAGCTCCCGACTAGCGGCTATTTACGAGCAGTACTTC. Amino acids: CASSSRLAAIYEQYF. The full variable domain, rest sourced from reference TRBV7-9 and TRBJ2-7, is DTGVSQNPRHKITKRGQNVTFRCDPISEHNRLYWYRQTLGQGPEFLTYFQNEAQLEKSRLLSDRFSAERPKGSFSTLEIQRTEQGDSAMYLCASSSRLAAIYEQYFGPGTRLTVT.

This clonotype was seen more than once but under ten times. V usage is TRBV12-3 or TRBV12-4 and J usage is TRBJ2-3, with 8 bases matching TRBD1. V shed 8 bases, J shed 4 bases, and the junction held 14 bases outside the gene matches. The CDR3 totals 16 residues. CDR3: CASRKRSGGASDTQYF. For the CDR3, the DNA is TGTGCCAGCCGAAAACGATCAGGGGGCGCATCAGATACGCAGTATTTT.

Notes on this clonotype: A read error may be the cause here, since a much bigger clone is one base away. Since the CDR3 does not end with the conserved phenylalanine or tryptophan, this likely comes from a read error. This chain uses TRBV4-3 with TRBJ2-1; tentatively, D is TRBD2 (6 bases). This CDR3 comprises 15 residues. Between the trimmed V and J ends, which lost 1 base and 4 bases, there was a span of 11 bases. Germline CDR1 LGHNA, CDR2 YSLEER. The CDR3 DNA reads as TGCGCCAGCAGCCAAGTGGTTAGCGGTTACAATGAGCAGTTCCTC. It codes for CASSQVVSGYNEQFL.

The rearrangement uses TRBV10-2 and TRBJ2-1; 7 nucleotides align to TRBD1. Germline CDR1 WSHSY, CDR2 SAAADI. This CDR3 comprises 15 residues. V trimming: 4 bases; J trimming: 2 bases; junction bases outside the gene matches: 5. The DNA for the CDR3 is TGCGCCAGCAGTGGGCCGGGACAGACCTACAATGAGCAGTTCTTC. This sequence encodes CASSGPGQTYNEQFF.

This clonotype was seen ten or more times. Here the CDR3 DNA reads TGCAGTGCCCGGACAGGGGTTTTTGAGCCCCAGCATTTT. Amino acids: CSARTGVFEPQHF. This chain uses TRBV20-1 with TRBJ1-5; 9 bases map to TRBD1. With 6 bases clipped from V and 8 bases from J, the junction kept 8 bases outside the gene matches. The CDR3 consists of 13 residues. Germline V gene lookup returns CDR1 DFQATT and CDR2 SNEGSKA (reference sequence).

This clonotype was counted between two and nine times. Just one base apart from a much larger clone, this may be a read error. Written as DNA, the CDR3 is TGTGCCGGCAGTTTGACGTCGACCGGGACAGGGAGGGGCGGCTACACCTTC. It translates to CAGSLTSTGTGRGGYTF. J is TRBJ1-2 and V is TRBV27; 9 bases agree with TRBD1. The CDR3 runs to 17 residues. CDR1 and CDR2 from the germline V gene are MNHEY and SMNVEV (reference sequence).

This clonotype has a handful of counts. The V gene is TRBV7-8, the J gene TRBJ1-3; D might be TRBD1 (5 bases). This CDR3 has 17 amino acids. CDR1 is SGHVS, CDR2 FQNEAQ, per germline. With 0 bases removed from V and 0 bases from J, the gap between germline ends came to 12 bases. CDR3 region: CASSLAPGLNSGNTIYF. As DNA, the CDR3 is TGTGCCAGCAGCTTAGCGCCGGGGCTGAACTCTGGAAACACCATATATTTT.

The chain joins TRBV11-2 to TRBJ2-7; D may be TRBD1 (5 bases). The CDR3 is made up of 16 amino acids. The V gene lost 2 bases and the J gene lost 1 base, with 15 bases spanning the gap. Germline CDR1 and CDR2: SGHAT and FQNNGV. The CDR3 DNA follows: TGTGCCAGCAGCTTAAGTGAGATCAGGGAATCCTACGAGCAGTACTTC. It codes for CASSLSEIRESYEQYF.

The chain joins TRBV6-2 or TRBV6-3 to TRBJ1-3; 7 bases match TRBD1. V trimming: 2 bases; J trimming: 0 bases; junction bases outside the gene matches: 13. CDR3 size: 19 residues. The germline gives CDR1 MNHEY, CDR2 SVGEGT. The CDR3 DNA is TGTGCCAGCAGTTACGCGAAGGGGGCTCGAATAATCTCTGGAAACACCATATATTTT. Its protein product is CASSYAKGARIISGNTIYF.

The J gene is TRBJ2-5, the V gene TRBV28; D call uncertain. The germline V gene has CDR1 MDHEN and CDR2 SYDVKM. The CDR3 runs to 14 residues. Trimming left V 8 bases short and J 1 base short, with 14 bases between. In nucleotides, the CDR3 is TGTGCCAGCGGGATAGGGCAGATCCAAGAGACCCAGTACTTC. Protein: CASGIGQIQETQYF.

This clonotype showed up many times. The chain uses TRBV30 and TRBJ1-1; tentative D call: TRBD1 (6 bases). Trimming took off 3 bases at V and 7 bases at J, with 12 bases between the two ends. CDR3 length: 12 residues. Germline CDR1 GTSNPN, CDR2 SVGIG (reference sequence). Here the CDR3 DNA reads TGTGCCTGGAGCAGGGGTCTAATTGAAGCTTTCTTT. Its translation is CAWSRGLIEAFF.

There are many counts of this clonotype. The genes are TRBV11-2 and TRBJ1-2; 7 positions match TRBD1. Germline CDR1 is SGHAT and CDR2 is FQNNGV. The J segment lost 4 bases and the V segment lost 1 base, leaving 9 bases of the junction unmatched. The CDR3 runs to 16 residues. The chain's CDR3 is CASSLGTGPFSYGYTF. CDR3 coding DNA: TGTGCCAGCAGCTTAGGGACAGGTCCGTTTAGCTATGGCTACACCTTC.

This clonotype came up many times. The CDR3 here is CASSLGRTGVAEAFF. CDR3 DNA sequence: TGTGCCAGCAGCTTAGGTAGGACAGGGGTCGCTGAAGCTTTCTTT. This chain links TRBV7-9 with TRBJ1-1; 9 bases are a match to TRBD1. CDR3 length equals 15 residues. With 1 base clipped from V and 6 bases from J, the junction kept 6 bases outside the gene matches. Germline CDR1 and CDR2: SEHNR and FQNEAQ (reference sequence).

This clonotype was counted ten times or more. This CDR3 reads CSVETSGSVSETQYF. CDR3 nucleotides: TGCAGCGTCGAGACTAGCGGGAGTGTCTCAGAGACCCAGTACTTC. The chain is built from TRBV29-1 and TRBJ2-5; 12 nucleotides agree with TRBD2. Trimming took 6 bases from V and 4 from J; bases not matched to a gene: 9. The CDR3 contains 15 residues. The germline V gene has CDR1 SQVTM and CDR2 ANQGSEA.

This clonotype occurred many times. This sequence joins TRBV28 and TRBJ2-7; D is perhaps TRBD1 or TRBD2 (5 bases each). The V end lost 3 bases, the J end lost 5 bases, and 14 bases lay between the germline ends. Germline CDR1 is MDHEN and CDR2 is SYDVKM. The CDR3 is made up of 14 amino acids. DNA for the CDR3: TGTGCCAGCAGTTTGGTTCCCAGGGAGAACGAGCAGTACTTC. Its protein is CASSLVPRENEQYF. Together with reference TRBV28 and TRBJ2-7, the CDR3 gives the full variable domain: DVKVTQSSRYLVKRTGEKVFLECVQDMDHENMFWYRQDPGLGLRLIYFSYDVKMKEKGDIPEGYSVSREKKERFSLILESASTNQTSMYLCASSLVPRENEQYFGPGTRLTVT.

The rearrangement uses TRBV20-1 and TRBJ2-7; 8 nucleotides align to TRBD2. The germline V gene has CDR1 DFQATT and CDR2 SNEGSKA (reference sequence). The length of the CDR3 is 14 residues. Trimming removed 1 base from V and 3 bases from J; junction bases left unmatched: 5. The CDR3 nucleotides are TGCAGTGCTAGAGTCCTAGCGGGTCGCTACGAGCAGTACTTC. Translation gives CSARVLAGRYEQYF.

This clonotype was observed a few times. J is TRBJ2-1 and V is TRBV12-3 or TRBV12-4, with 14 bases identical to TRBD2. With 8 bases clipped from V and 8 bases from J, the junction kept 5 bases outside the gene matches. The CDR3 has 14 residues. The CDR3 here is CASSGLAGAYEQFF. The CDR3 DNA is TGTGCCAGCTCGGGACTAGCGGGAGCGTATGAGCAGTTCTTC.

The chain links TRBV7-9 to TRBJ2-1; the D gene could be TRBD1 or TRBD2 (6 bases each). Germline-derived CDR1 and CDR2 are SEHNR and FQNEAQ (reference sequence). V was pared by 1 base and J by 7 bases, with 14 bases between. The CDR3 sequence is 15 residues long. The CDR3: CASSLVRGQRNEQFF. CDR3 nucleotides: TGTGCCAGCAGCTTAGTACGGGGGCAGAGGAATGAGCAGTTCTTC. Full variable domain (remainder filled in from reference TRBV7-9 and TRBJ2-1): DTGVSQNPRHKITKRGQNVTFRCDPISEHNRLYWYRQTLGQGPEFLTYFQNEAQLEKSRLLSDRFSAERPKGSFSTLEIQRTEQGDSAMYLCASSLVRGQRNEQFFGPGTRLTVL.

This clonotype has a count of ten or more. The J gene is TRBJ2-5, the V gene TRBV27; a possible D gene is TRBD2 (5 bases). CDR1 is MNHEY, CDR2 SMNVEV, per germline (reference sequence). V was clipped by 5 bases and J by 1 base, with 8 bases between them. CDR3 length equals 13 residues. As DNA, the CDR3 is TGTGCCAGCAGTGAGCGGATCCAAGAGACCCAGTACTTC. Protein: CASSERIQETQYF.

This clonotype was recorded many times. The chain couples TRBV5-5 to TRBJ1-1; D is unclear. Germline V gene data show CDR1 as SGHKS and CDR2 as YYEKEE (reference sequence). Trimming took 0 bases from V and 1 from J, leaving 10 bases between them. CDR3 length equals 15 residues. The CDR3: CASSLAVAANTEAFF. CDR3 DNA: TGTGCCAGCAGCTTGGCGGTCGCAGCGAACACTGAAGCTTTCTTT.

The rearrangement links TRBV6-2 or TRBV6-3 to TRBJ2-2, with D perhaps TRBD1 (5 bases). Per the germline V gene, CDR1 is MNHEY and CDR2 is SVGEGT. CDR3 length equals 16 residues. Trimming removed 2 bases at V and 5 bases at J, with 15 bases between. For the CDR3, the DNA is TGTGCCAGCAGTTACCCAAAGTCGCAGGGTACCGGGGAGCTGTTTTTT. Its protein product is CASSYPKSQGTGELFF.

This clonotype was seen at least ten times. The chain has TRBV7-9 and TRBJ2-5, with D hard to call. Trimming cost V 5 bases and J 1 base, with 14 bases left between them. Germline V gives CDR1 SEHNR, CDR2 FQNEAQ (reference sequence). CDR3 length equals 15 residues. CDR3 sequence: CASSLWVGFQETQYF. As DNA, the CDR3 is TGTGCCAGCAGCCTTTGGGTCGGGTTCCAAGAGACCCAGTACTTC.